This entry lists 26 T cell receptor beta chains sequenced from one sample in a study of blood T cell repertoires in COVID-19. Assay: immunoSEQ multiplex PCR; the TCRdb copy retains only in-frame clones and omits some. The sample consists of about 320,000 clones, 75% to 85% of them appearing once. Specimen: peripheral blood. The receptors shown here come from a human donor in a cohort sampled during active COVID-19.

The J gene is TRBJ2-3, the V gene TRBV6-5; D not resolved. Trimming removed 10 bases at V and 6 bases at J, with 11 bases between. The CDR3 extends over 11 amino acids. Germline V gene data show CDR1 as MNHEY and CDR2 as SVGAGI. The CDR3 nucleotides are TGTGCCACCAAACAATTGGATACGCAGTATTTT. Residues: CATKQLDTQYF.

The chain employs TRBV6-5 and TRBJ2-5; D is undetermined. Trimming removed 6 bases at V and 4 bases at J, with 18 bases between. The CDR3 runs to 15 residues. CDR1 and CDR2 (germline): MNHEY, SVGAGI. The CDR3 protein is CASSTLRGYRETQYF. CDR3 in DNA: TGTGCCAGCAGCACATTACGTGGGTACAGAGAGACCCAGTACTTC.

This clone was detected only once. The rearrangement joins TRBV29-1 to TRBJ2-1, with TRBD1 matching 7 bases. The CDR3 extends over 14 amino acids. Germline CDR1 reads SQVTM; CDR2 reads ANQGSEA. V trimming: 6 bases; J trimming: 3 bases; junction bases outside the gene matches: 8. CDR3 nucleotide sequence: TGCAGCGTCGCCGGGACAGAGCTCTACAATGAGCAGTTCTTC. This encodes CSVAGTELYNEQFF.

This chain connects TRBV5-1 to TRBJ1-2, with TRBD1 matching over 9 bases. The trim removed 4 bases at V and 6 bases at J, leaving 13 bases unmatched. The germline V gene encodes CDR1 SGHRS and CDR2 YFSETQ. The CDR3 totals 16 residues. CDR3 protein: CASSRYNRGLGDGYTF. CDR3 coding DNA: TGCGCCAGCAGCCGGTATAACAGGGGGCTTGGTGATGGCTACACCTTC. Full variable domain (outside the CDR3, taken from reference TRBV5-1 and TRBJ1-2): KAGVTQTPRYLIKTRGQQVTLSCSPISGHRSVSWYQQTPGQGLQFLFEYFSETQRNKGNFPGRFSGRQFSNSRSEMNVSTLELGDSALYLCASSRYNRGLGDGYTFGSGTRLTVV.

The chain carries TRBV11-3 and TRBJ2-1; 7 bases align to TRBD2. The CDR3 contains 14 residues. Germline V gene sequence: CDR1 SGHNT, CDR2 YENEEA. With 1 base clipped from V and 7 bases from J, the junction kept 4 bases outside the gene matches. The CDR3 nucleotides read TGTGCCAGCAGCTTAGGCGGGGGAAGGAATGAGCAGTTCTTC. It codes for CASSLGGGRNEQFF. Full variable domain (missing parts from reference TRBV11-3 and TRBJ2-1): EAGVVQSPRYKIIEKKQPVAFWCNPISGHNTLYWYLQNLGQGPELLIRYENEEAVDDSQLPKDRFSAERLKGVDSTLKIQPAELGDSAVYLCASSLGGGRNEQFFGPGTRLTVL.

This clone appeared a single time. This chain uses TRBV4-1 with TRBJ1-6, with D perhaps matching TRBD1 (5 bases). Germline V gene lookup returns CDR1 MGHRA and CDR2 YSYEKL. This CDR3 contains 16 residues. V lost 0 bases and J lost 6, with 12 bases in between. CDR3 amino acids: CASSQEGQGINSPLHF. CDR3 DNA sequence: TGCGCCAGCAGCCAAGAAGGGCAGGGCATTAATTCACCCCTCCACTTT.

This chain joins TRBV5-1 and TRBJ1-4; perhaps TRBD1 as D (6 bases). The CDR3 sequence is 15 residues long. CDR1 is SGHRS, CDR2 YFSETQ, per germline. The ends were cut back, 1 base at V and 5 bases at J, with 12 bases in the middle. DNA of the CDR3: TGCGCCAGCAGCTTGACCGGGACACAGAATGAAAAACTGTTTTTT. Translation gives CASSLTGTQNEKLFF.

The rearrangement uses TRBV7-2 and TRBJ1-6; TRBD1 aligns across 8 bases. The J segment lost 7 bases and the V segment lost 5 bases, leaving 7 bases of the junction unmatched. Germline values: CDR1 SGHTA, CDR2 FQGNSA. The CDR3 contains 15 residues. CDR3 sequence (DNA): TGTGCCAGCAGCGCGCCGACAGGGGAGAATTCACCCCTCCACTTT. This encodes CASSAPTGENSPLHF. The full variable domain, its missing parts supplied by reference TRBV7-2 and TRBJ1-6, is GAGVSQSPSNKVTEKGKDVELRCDPISGHTALYWYRQSLGQGLEFLIYFQGNSAPDKSGLPSDRFSAERTGGSVSTLTIQRTQQEDSAVYLCASSAPTGENSPLHFGNGTRLTVT.

The rearrangement links TRBV24-1 to TRBJ2-5; D perhaps matches TRBD1 (5 bases). The V gene lost 5 bases and the J gene lost 3 bases, with 15 bases spanning the gap. The CDR3 totals 15 residues. CDR1 and CDR2 from the germline V gene are KGHDR and SFDVKD. The CDR3 DNA follows: TGTGCCACCAGTGGGTCAGGGAAGTCTGAAGAGACCCAGTACTTC. It encodes CATSGSGKSEETQYF.

This clone was seen only a few times. The CDR3 is CASSTTGTAGNTIYF. CDR3 nucleotides: TGTGCCAGCAGCACGACCGGGACAGCTGGAAACACCATATATTTT. This rearrangement joins TRBV9 to TRBJ1-3, with TRBD1 matching 7 bases. The CDR3 loop spans 15 amino acids. Germline values: CDR1 SGDLS, CDR2 YYNGEE. V was pared by 4 bases and J by 2 bases, with 6 bases of the junction left unmatched.

Worth noting for this clone: This specimen includes other DNA sequences encoding the same CDR3. V gene TRBV19 combines with J gene TRBJ2-3, with 9 bases that match TRBD1. The CDR3 length is 15 residues. Germline V gene data show CDR1 as LNHDA and CDR2 as SQIVND (reference sequence). Germline trimming cut 4 bases from V and 2 bases from J; bases unmatched to any gene: 4. This CDR3 reads CASSTRTGATDTQYF. CDR3 bases: TGTGCCAGTAGTACAAGGACAGGGGCCACAGATACGCAGTATTTT. The full variable domain, rest sourced from reference TRBV19 and TRBJ2-3, is DGGITQSPKYLFRKEGQNVTLSCEQNLNHDAMYWYRQDPGQGLRLIYYSQIVNDFQKGDIAEGYSVSREKKESFPLTVTSAQKNPTAFYLCASSTRTGATDTQYFGPGTRLTVL.

This chain joins TRBV6-1 and TRBJ1-1, with 9 nucleotides matching TRBD1. With V trimmed by 2 bases and J by 8 bases, 15 bases remained unmatched. CDR3 size: 17 residues. Germline CDR1 MNHNS, CDR2 SASEGT. This chain's CDR3 is CASSELILGTGIAEAFF. Written as DNA, the CDR3 is TGTGCCAGCAGTGAATTAATTTTAGGGACAGGGATCGCCGAAGCTTTCTTT.

The chain couples TRBV5-6 to TRBJ1-5; 10 nucleotides align to TRBD1. With V trimmed by 5 bases and J by 6 bases, 8 bases remained unmatched. The length of the CDR3 is 15 residues. Per the germline V gene, CDR1 is SGHDT and CDR2 is YYEEEE. CDR3 DNA: TGTGCCAGCAGTACCGGGACAGGGGTTGGTCAGCCCCAGCATTTT. The encoded protein is CASSTGTGVGQPQHF.

This clone was observed a single time. The rearrangement joins TRBV19 to TRBJ1-2; 8 bases align to TRBD1. The V and J ends lost 4 bases and 12 bases, in that order; junction bases with no gene match: 13. The CDR3 has 14 amino acids. Germline CDR1 and CDR2: LNHDA and SQIVND (reference sequence). The DNA for the CDR3 is TGTGCCAGTAGTAATCAGGGGGCGCGAGGTAGCCACACCTTC. Translation: CASSNQGARGSHTF.

The gene calls are TRBV24-1 and TRBJ2-7, with 10 bases fitting TRBD1. Germline values: CDR1 KGHDR, CDR2 SFDVKD. V was pared by 5 bases and J by 5 bases, with 23 bases of the junction left unmatched. The CDR3 loop spans 20 amino acids. CDR3 in amino acids: CATSAPTGTGDEGPGNEQYF. CDR3 sequence (DNA): TGTGCCACCAGTGCCCCCACCGGGACAGGGGACGAGGGCCCCGGGAACGAGCAGTACTTC.

Only one count was recorded for this clone. This chain's CDR3 is CAWRVVEGEGGYTF. The DNA of the CDR3 is TGTGCCTGGAGAGTAGTGGAGGGTGAGGGTGGCTACACCTTC. V is TRBV30 and J is TRBJ1-2, with no clear D. Between the trimmed V and J ends, which lost 3 bases and 7 bases, there was a span of 18 bases. The CDR3 is 14 amino acids. Germline CDR1 GTSNPN, CDR2 SVGIG (reference sequence).

The V gene is TRBV6-6, the J gene TRBJ2-1; maybe TRBD2 (6 bases). The germline V gene has CDR1 MNHNY and CDR2 SVGAGI (reference sequence). The CDR3 is made up of 15 amino acids. V was cut by 5 bases and J by 2 bases, with 13 bases left in between. The CDR3 DNA is TGTGCCAGCAGTGCTGGACTACCTACCTACAATGAGCAGTTCTTC. As protein: CASSAGLPTYNEQFF.

This clone was observed a few times. V and J are TRBV30 and TRBJ1-4; 7 positions match TRBD1. Germline loops: CDR1 GTSNPN, CDR2 SVGIG (reference sequence). With 4 bases clipped from V and 3 bases from J, the junction kept 2 bases outside the gene matches. There are 13 residues in the CDR3. CDR3 DNA: TGTGCCTGGATAGACAGGGCTAATGAAAAACTGTTTTTT. Translating it yields CAWIDRANEKLFF.

The chain links TRBV9 to TRBJ2-7, with D possibly matching TRBD1 (6 bases). Germline CDR1 reads SGDLS; CDR2 reads YYNGEE. Trimming left V 3 bases short and J 6 bases short, with 10 bases between. The CDR3 runs to 12 residues. CDR3 DNA sequence: TGTGCCAGCAGCGAAGGGGGACGCGAGCAGTACTTC. Its translation: CASSEGGREQYF.

This chain connects TRBV5-1 to TRBJ2-5, with D perhaps TRBD2 (7 bases). V lost 1 base and J 4 bases, leaving 11 bases between the germline ends. There are 14 residues in the CDR3. The V gene's germline CDR1 is SGHRS and CDR2 YFSETQ. The CDR3 region has the DNA TGCGCCAGCAGCTTGAGGGGGGGCGGAGAGACCCAGTACTTC. Its translation is CASSLRGGGETQYF.

The chain links TRBV24-1 to TRBJ2-2; 7 nucleotides agree with TRBD1. With V trimmed by 3 bases and J by 3 bases, 3 bases remained unmatched. The CDR3 spans 15 residues. The germline gives CDR1 KGHDR, CDR2 SFDVKD. CDR3 sequence reads: CATSDVQGHTGELFF. The CDR3 DNA reads TGTGCCACCAGTGATGTACAGGGGCACACCGGGGAGCTGTTTTTT.

The chain is built from TRBV7-9 and TRBJ2-1, with D possibly being TRBD2 (6 bases). CDR3 length equals 14 residues. Trimming removed 5 bases at V and 6 bases at J, with 14 bases between. Germline assignment: CDR1 SEHNR and CDR2 FQNEAQ (reference sequence). CDR3 residues: CASSPLRGGNEQFF. As DNA, the CDR3 is TGTGCCAGCAGCCCATTGCGGGGCGGCAATGAGCAGTTCTTC.

This clone was recorded at least ten times. The chain joins TRBV5-5 to TRBJ2-2; no clear D. Germline V gives CDR1 SGHKS, CDR2 YYEKEE (reference sequence). With 4 bases removed from V and 8 bases from J, the gap between germline ends came to 9 bases. This CDR3 spans 12 amino acids. The CDR3 spells CASSTALGELFF. The CDR3 DNA follows: TGTGCCAGCAGCACAGCATTGGGGGAGCTGTTTTTT.

The chain links TRBV30 to TRBJ1-1; D gene ambiguous. Looked up from germline, CDR1 is GTSNPN and CDR2 is SVGIG (reference sequence). CDR3 length: 15 amino acids. Trimming stripped 0 bases from V and 3 bases from J, with 14 bases between. CDR3 bases: TGTGCCTGGAGTGTAGATAAGAGGTATGACACTGAAGCTTTCTTT. The encoded protein is CAWSVDKRYDTEAFF.

This sequence joins TRBV7-9 and TRBJ2-7, with D maybe TRBD1 (5 bases). V gave up 5 bases and J gave up 5 bases, with 13 bases separating them. The CDR3 is 13 residues long. Looked up from germline, CDR1 is SEHNR and CDR2 is FQNEAQ (reference sequence). CDR3 loop: CASSEQVRNEQYF. The CDR3 DNA reads as TGTGCCAGCAGCGAACAGGTTCGGAACGAGCAGTACTTC.

This clone was recorded once. The V gene is TRBV12-5, the J gene TRBJ2-3, with TRBD2 matching 10 bases. CDR1 LGHNT and CDR2 FRNRAP come from the germline V gene. This CDR3 spans 15 amino acids. The V gene end was trimmed by 5 bases and the J gene end by 0 bases; junction bases not matched to a gene: 2. DNA for the CDR3: TGTGCTAGTGGTCAACTAGCGGGGAGCACAGATACGCAGTATTTT. The encoded protein is CASGQLAGSTDTQYF.